Below are 19 T cell receptor beta chains sequenced from a single sample in a study of chemoradiotherapy in HPV16-positive cancers. Clones were read by immunoSEQ multiplex PCR, and TCRdb kept only the in-frame ones, dropping some. The data show about 15,000 clones, with 88% seen just once and approximately 3.4% held by the top ten. The material was blood, obtained from a patient who underwent chemoradiotherapy. Receptors originate from a human donor with HPV-associated anogenital cancer.

The chain joins TRBV9 to TRBJ2-2; no clear D gene. CDR1 is SGDLS and CDR2 is YYNGEE in the germline V gene. Trimming shortened V by 3 bases and J by 2 bases, and 8 bases separated the two germline ends. There are 14 residues in the CDR3. The CDR3 is CASSAPSNTGELFF. The CDR3 DNA reads TGTGCCAGCAGCGCCCCATCTAACACCGGGGAGCTGTTTTTT.

This clone was counted once. The V gene is TRBV19, the J gene TRBJ2-5; 11 positions agree with TRBD1. V was pared by 7 bases and J by 5 bases, with 9 bases of the junction left unmatched. The CDR3 is 15 residues long. Germline V gene data show CDR1 as LNHDA and CDR2 as SQIVND (reference sequence). In DNA, the CDR3 is TGTGCCAGTACTCGGGACAGGGGGGACTGGGAGACCCAGTACTTC. Translation gives CASTRDRGDWETQYF.

The chain has TRBV28 and TRBJ1-1; D not resolved. Germline V lookup: CDR1 MDHEN, CDR2 SYDVKM. V lost 6 bases and J 7 bases, leaving 21 bases between the germline ends. The CDR3 is 15 residues long. The CDR3 nucleotides read TGTGCCAGCAGGCTTCCGGCTGGTGCGGGAAATGAAGCTTTCTTT. Translated, it gives CASRLPAGAGNEAFF.

The chain carries TRBV19 and TRBJ2-2, with D unresolved. The CDR3 has 13 amino acids. Germline V gene sequence: CDR1 LNHDA, CDR2 SQIVND (reference sequence). The V end lost 3 bases, the J end lost 5 bases, and 7 bases lay between the germline ends. CDR3 coding DNA: TGTGCCAGTAGTATTCAGATAACCGGGGAGCTGTTTTTT. This codes for CASSIQITGELFF.

This clone was seen just once. This sequence joins TRBV18 and TRBJ2-7, with D possibly TRBD1 on 5 matching bases. The CDR3 spans 14 residues. The ends were cut back, 2 bases at V and 2 bases at J, with 10 bases in the middle. In germline, CDR1 is KGHSH, CDR2 LQKENI. The CDR3 region has the DNA TGTGCCAGCTCACCAAGGACACAAACCTACGAGCAGTACTTC. Translated: CASSPRTQTYEQYF.

V usage is TRBV7-6 and J usage is TRBJ2-2, with a weak D call TRBD1 (6 bases). Per germline, CDR1 SGHVS and CDR2 FNYEAQ. There are 14 residues in the CDR3. V shed 5 bases and J shed 6 bases, with 13 bases lying between them. In DNA form, the CDR3 reads TGTGCCAGCAGCCCCGAACAGGGAGCCGGGGAGCTGTTTTTT. Protein sequence: CASSPEQGAGELFF. Variable domain in full (rest from reference TRBV7-6 and TRBJ2-2): GAGVSQSPRYKVTKRGQDVALRCDPISGHVSLYWYRQALGQGPEFLTYFNYEAQQDKSGLPNDRFSAERPEGSISTLTIQRTEQRDSAMYRCASSPEQGAGELFFGEGSRLTVL.

This rearrangement joins TRBV6-1 to TRBJ2-7; 7 bases agree with TRBD1. Germline V CDR1 and CDR2: MNHNS, SASEGT. The CDR3 has 13 amino acids. With V trimmed by 3 bases and J by 4 bases, 3 bases remained unmatched. In nucleotides, the CDR3 is TGTGCCAGCAGTGACAGGGGGAATTACGAGCAGTACTTC. Its translation is CASSDRGNYEQYF.

This chain uses TRBV6-1 with TRBJ1-1, with 9 bases lining up with TRBD1. The V segment lost 8 bases and the J segment 2 bases; nucleotides outside the gene matches: 3. Germline CDR1 and CDR2: MNHNS and SASEGT. The CDR3 is made up of 13 amino acids. The CDR3 loop is CASLDRGNTEAFF. In DNA form, the CDR3 reads TGTGCCAGCTTGGACAGGGGAAACACTGAAGCTTTCTTT.

This chain joins TRBV7-2 and TRBJ2-1; 14 bases align to TRBD2. V lost 5 bases to trimming and J lost 9 bases; unmatched junction nucleotides: 6. The CDR3 runs to 15 residues. Per germline, CDR1 SGHTA and CDR2 FQGNSA. CDR3 region: CASSPIGLAGGEQFF. The CDR3 DNA follows: TGTGCCAGCAGCCCTATAGGACTAGCGGGAGGTGAGCAGTTCTTC.

The rearrangement links TRBV6-1 to TRBJ1-5; 8 nucleotides align to TRBD1. Germline V gene data show CDR1 as MNHNS and CDR2 as SASEGT. This CDR3 comprises 19 residues. J gave up 0 bases and V 4 bases, and 14 bases lay outside the gene matches. CDR3: CASSVASGQGANSNQPQHF. In DNA, the CDR3 is TGTGCCAGCAGTGTCGCCTCAGGACAGGGAGCGAATAGCAATCAGCCCCAGCATTTT.

The chain links TRBV4-1 to TRBJ2-2, with D unresolved. Trimming pared 0 bases from V and 7 bases from J, leaving 21 bases between. Per germline, CDR1 MGHRA and CDR2 YSYEKL. The CDR3 is 18 residues long. This CDR3 is CASSQDHRTRWTGGELFF. The CDR3 bases are TGCGCCAGCAGCCAAGATCATCGAACCCGGTGGACCGGCGGGGAGCTGTTTTTT.

The chain joins TRBV19 to TRBJ2-2; perhaps TRBD2 as D (5 bases). The germline V gene encodes CDR1 LNHDA and CDR2 SQIVND (reference sequence). The ends were cut back, 1 base at V and 1 base at J, with 7 bases in the middle. The CDR3 is made up of 15 amino acids. CDR3 nucleotide sequence: TGTGCCAGTAGTATAGTTGGGAGGAACACCGGGGAGCTGTTTTTT. It is translated as CASSIVGRNTGELFF.

The CDR3 DNA reads as TGTGCCTGGAGTAACAGGGCTCTAGAAGCTTTCTTT. This codes for CAWSNRALEAFF. This chain uses TRBV30 with TRBJ1-1, with D tentatively TRBD1 (6 bases). Trimming removed 2 bases at V and 8 bases at J, with 12 bases between. Germline loops: CDR1 GTSNPN, CDR2 SVGIG (reference sequence). CDR3 length: 12 residues.

The chain joins TRBV7-6 to TRBJ1-4; the D is unclear. The germline V gene has CDR1 SGHVS and CDR2 FNYEAQ. The ends were cut back, 2 bases at V and 8 bases at J, with 9 bases in the middle. The length of the CDR3 is 13 residues. The CDR3 bases are TGTGCCAGCAGCTTACGGACTTGGGAAAAACTGTTTTTT. As protein: CASSLRTWEKLFF.

The chain is built from TRBV28 and TRBJ1-2; 9 nucleotides align to TRBD1. CDR1 and CDR2 (germline): MDHEN, SYDVKM. The junction had 8 bases not matched to a gene; V was cut back by 4 bases and J by 8 bases. This CDR3 comprises 14 residues. The CDR3 here is CASSSTDRGGGYTF. As DNA, the CDR3 is TGTGCCAGCAGTTCGACGGACAGGGGAGGAGGCTACACCTTC.

Concerning this clone itself: At one boundary the junction diverges from the germline segment, which might be a read error. The chain couples TRBV27 to TRBJ1-6; D not certain. This CDR3 has 17 amino acids. Germline V gene sequence: CDR1 MNHEY, CDR2 SMNVEV (reference sequence). The CDR3 DNA sequence: TGTGCCACCAGTTTATACGGAATGGGCGGCGGAGGAACACCCCTCCACTTT. It is translated as CATSLYGMGGGGTPLHF.

The rearrangement links TRBV29-1 to TRBJ1-1; D is uncertain. V was pared by 7 bases and J by 2 bases, with 17 bases between. The CDR3 is 14 residues long. Germline V CDR1 and CDR2: SQVTM, ANQGSEA. The CDR3: CSAATQWGNTEAFF. The CDR3 nucleotides read TGCAGCGCCGCGACCCAGTGGGGAAACACTGAAGCTTTCTTT.

J is TRBJ2-1 and V is TRBV5-4, with D unclear. Germline CDR1 SGHNT, CDR2 YYREEE (reference sequence). This CDR3 is built from 14 residues. V shed 4 bases and J shed 4 bases, with 12 bases lying between them. The CDR3 sequence is CASSPSGQYNEQFF. As DNA, the CDR3 is TGTGCCAGCAGCCCTTCCGGCCAATACAATGAGCAGTTCTTC.

The chain employs TRBV15 and TRBJ1-4; no reliable D call. This CDR3 region has 15 residues. V was pared by 0 bases and J by 8 bases, with 13 bases between. Germline CDR1 and CDR2: LNHNV and YYDKDF (reference sequence). The chain's CDR3 is CATSRDGGPAEKLFF. In DNA form, the CDR3 reads TGTGCCACCAGCAGAGATGGAGGGCCTGCGGAAAAACTGTTTTTT.